Listed below are T cell receptor beta chains from one sample, sequenced in a study of blood T cell repertoires in COVID-19. TCRdb's copy holds only in-frame clones and misses some; the assay was immunoSEQ multiplex PCR. The sample lists 280,000 or so clones; approximately 89% were seen once. The specimen was PBMCs or T cells enriched from blood (not recorded which). Every receptor here comes from a woman in her 50s who had been exposed to COVID-19. CDR3s include the opening cysteine and the closing phenylalanine or tryptophan. D genes are given only for firm matches. Part of the rows lack a size; the others show once, few, many or a class for expanded clones.

v_gene	d_gene	abundance	j_gene	len	CDR3nt	CDR3aa
TRBV4-1	NA	NA	TRBJ1-2	16	TGCGCCAGCAGCCAAGATCCTACCGGGGGGAACTATGGCTACACCTTC	CASSQDPTGGNYGYTF
TRBV25-1	NA	NA	TRBJ1-5	13	TGTGCCAGCAGTGAATTCGAGCGTCAGCCCCAGCATTTT	CASSEFERQPQHF
TRBV19	NA	NA	TRBJ1-5	15	TGTGCCAGTAGTCATACAGGGTATAGCAATCAGCCCCAGCATTTT	CASSHTGYSNQPQHF
TRBV2	TRBD1	NA	TRBJ1-6	13	TGTGCCAGCAGTGGGACAGGGGGTTCACCCCTCCACTTT	CASSGTGGSPLHF
TRBV7-8	NA	NA	TRBJ2-5	15	TGTGCCAGCAGCTTAGGGGAAGGACTCCAAGAGACCCAGTACTTC	CASSLGEGLQETQYF
TRBV15	TRBD1	NA	TRBJ1-5	20	TGTGCCACCAGCAGAGATTTAGGGACAGGGACATCATATAGCAATCAGCCCCAGCATTTT	CATSRDLGTGTSYSNQPQHF
TRBV4-1	NA	NA	TRBJ1-5	16	TGCGCCAGCAGCCAAGGTGGCAGGGGAACCAATCAGCCCCAGCATTTT	CASSQGGRGTNQPQHF
TRBV10-3	TRBD1	NA	TRBJ1-5	13	TGTGCCGCCGGGACAGCTAGCAATCAGCCCCAGCATTTT	CAAGTASNQPQHF
TRBV29-1	TRBD1	NA	TRBJ1-1	14	TGCAGCGTTGATATCGGCAGGGGGCGGTCTGAAGCTTTCTTT	CSVDIGRGRSEAFF
TRBV5-1	TRBD1	NA	TRBJ2-3	13	TGCGCCAGCATCGGACAGGGGGCAGATACGCAGTATTTT	CASIGQGADTQYF
TRBV5-4	TRBD2	NA	TRBJ2-2	16	TGTGCCAGCAGCTCCAGACTAGCGGGGGGCCCCGGGGAGCTGTTTTTT	CASSSRLAGGPGELFF
TRBV28	NA	NA	TRBJ1-5	19	TGTGCCAGCGGCTATGGCTGGAACAGGGCAACGGAAAATGGTCAGCCCCAGCATTTT	CASGYGWNRATENGQPQHF
TRBV19	NA	NA	TRBJ1-4	12	TGTGCCAGTGATAGGGGCGGCGAAAAACTGTTTTTT	CASDRGGEKLFF
TRBV7-9	TRBD1	NA	TRBJ1-3	17	TGTGCCAGCAGCCCGAGCTTGGGACAGGGTAAAGGAAACACCATATATTTT	CASSPSLGQGKGNTIYF
TRBV7-9	NA	NA	TRBJ2-3	15	TGTGCCAGCAGCGAATCGGGCGGACACACAGATACGCAGTATTTT	CASSESGGHTDTQYF
TRBV11-2	NA	few	TRBJ2-7	13	TGTGCCAGCAGCTTAGTTGAGAACTACGAGCAGTACTTC	CASSLVENYEQYF
TRBV7-8	NA	NA	TRBJ1-2	14	TGTGCCAGCAGCTTGTCGACAAGTAACTATGGCTACACCTTC	CASSLSTSNYGYTF
TRBV9	TRBD2	NA	TRBJ2-1	15	TGTGCCAGCAGCGCCGGGACTATCGACTATAATGAGCAGTTCTTC	CASSAGTIDYNEQFF
TRBV5-1	NA	NA	TRBJ1-6	13	TGCGCCAGCAGTAGGCAGGATAATTCACCCCTCCACTTT	CASSRQDNSPLHF
TRBV7-9	NA	NA	TRBJ1-5	17	TGTGCCAGCAGCCACCTACCGGGGATATCAGGCAATCAGCCCCAGCATTTT	CASSHLPGISGNQPQHF
TRBV19	TRBD1	once	TRBJ1-5	16	TGTGCCAGTCAGAAGAATGGACAGGGAAGCAATCAGCCCCAGCATTTT	CASQKNGQGSNQPQHF
TRBV27	TRBD1	NA	TRBJ1-1	15	TGTGCCAGCAGTTCGAGAGGGACAGGGAGAACTGAAGCTTTCTTT	CASSSRGTGRTEAFF
TRBV28	TRBD1	NA	TRBJ1-4	15	TGTGCCAGCAGTTTGACAACAGGGGGCAGTGAAAAACTGTTTTTT	CASSLTTGGSEKLFF
TRBV27	NA	NA	TRBJ2-1	15	TGTGCCAGCAGTGCCACCCCCACACCCGTCAATGAGCAGTTCTTC	CASSATPTPVNEQFF
TRBV6-1	NA	few	TRBJ2-7	15	NA	CASSEALSLDTSKYF
TRBV4-1	NA	NA	TRBJ2-7	15	TGCGCCAGCAGCCAACCCCAGGTTAGGCCCTACGAGCAGTACTTC	CASSQPQVRPYEQYF
TRBV27	TRBD2	NA	TRBJ2-7	15	TGTGCCAGCAGTTTATTCAGCGGGGGTGTGGACGAGCAGTACTTC	CASSLFSGGVDEQYF
TRBV15	NA	NA	TRBJ1-2	15	TGTGCCACCAGTAGAGACAGGATAGCTAACTATGGCTACACCTTC	CATSRDRIANYGYTF
TRBV3-1/TRBV3-2	TRBD1	few	TRBJ1-5	16	TGTGCCAGCAGCCCCAGTGGGGGACAGTCCAATCAGCCCCAGCATTTT	CASSPSGGQSNQPQHF
TRBV27	NA	few	TRBJ2-7	15	TGTGCCAGCAGTTTATCAAGTCCCCAGATCTACGAGCAGTACTTC	CASSLSSPQIYEQYF
TRBV30	NA	NA	TRBJ1-5	13	TGTGCCTTGTCTCGGGGGAGCAATCAGCCCCAGCATTTT	CALSRGSNQPQHF
TRBV18	TRBD2	NA	TRBJ2-3	17	TGTGCCAGCTCACCTCCAAACCTAGCGGGTGACACAGATACGCAGTATTTT	CASSPPNLAGDTDTQYF
TRBV30	TRBD1	NA	TRBJ1-2	13	TGTGCCTGGAGTGTGGGACAGTACTATGGCTACACCTTC	CAWSVGQYYGYTF
TRBV6-5	TRBD1	once	TRBJ2-7	13	TGTGCCAGCACCACGACAGGGAAATACGAGCAGTACTTC	CASTTTGKYEQYF
TRBV19	NA	NA	TRBJ1-6	15	TGTGCCAGTAGGACCGCTGCAGGGAACAATTCACCCCTCCACTTT	CASRTAAGNNSPLHF
TRBV28	TRBD1	NA	TRBJ2-2	15	TGTGCCAGCAGGAGGACAGGTGTTAACACCGGGGAGCTGTTTTTT	CASRRTGVNTGELFF
TRBV6-1	NA	NA	TRBJ1-4	15	TGTGCCAGCAGTGAAAGTCCCGGACTTAATGAAAAACTGTTTTTT	CASSESPGLNEKLFF
TRBV18	NA	NA	TRBJ1-6	17	TGTGCCAGCTCACCAGATCAACAGGGCACCTATAATTCACCCCTCCACTTT	CASSPDQQGTYNSPLHF
TRBV12-3/TRBV12-4	TRBD2	NA	TRBJ2-7	13	TGTGCCAGCAGGAGAAACGCGGGGGACGAGCAGTACTTC	CASRRNAGDEQYF
TRBV5-1	NA	NA	TRBJ2-3	16	TGCGCCAGCAGCTTGCTCGGTGAGACTAGCACAGATACGCAGTATTTT	CASSLLGETSTDTQYF
TRBV24-1	NA	NA	TRBJ1-4	14	TGTGCCACCGGACGGGGTTTAACTAATGAAAAACTGTTTTTT	CATGRGLTNEKLFF
TRBV24-1	TRBD2	once	TRBJ2-3	16	TGTGCCACCAGTGATTTCAGCGGGGGCCCCACAGATACGCAGTATTTT	CATSDFSGGPTDTQYF
TRBV2	NA	once	TRBJ1-5	15	TGTGCCAGCAGGGCTAACAGGAGTAGCAATCAGCCCCAGCATTTT	CASRANRSSNQPQHF
TRBV5-1	TRBD1	NA	TRBJ1-2	15	TGCGCCAGCAGTCTTGGGACAGGGGGCTCGAGTGGCTACACCTTC	CASSLGTGGSSGYTF
TRBV10-2	TRBD2	NA	TRBJ2-1	15	TGCGCCAGCAGTGAGGCTAGCGGGGGGGCTTATGAGCAGTTCTTC	CASSEASGGAYEQFF
TRBV5-1	TRBD1	few	TRBJ2-2	15	TGCGCCAGCAGCTTGGACAGGGGGAACACCGGGGAGCTGTTTTTT	CASSLDRGNTGELFF